This T cell receptor beta chain was profiled in a study of blood T cell repertoires in COVID-19. Whole-study context: The United States, Italy and Spain supplied acute and convalescent COVID-19 samples. Sources were T cells, B-cell-depleted T cells, or PBMCs; the material itself was cDNA or gDNA.

Under the authors' procedure: Estimated nucleated cell counts came from reference gene primer amplification. Clones were sequenced by immunoSEQ multiplex PCR, and TCRdb holds only the in-frame ones, with some missing. V and J calls and clone size are as listed in that table; D and trimming were resolved from the DNA. The repertoire holds roughly 66,000 clones, with around 90% as singletons. Germline CDR1 is SGHKS and CDR2 is YYEKEE (reference sequence). The CDR3 runs 15 residues. The V and J ends lost 7 bases and 2 bases, in that order; junction bases with no gene match: 9. This sequence was found in a human donor with active COVID-19. The donor label of this sample is uncertain. The chain carries TRBV5-5 and TRBJ2-7; 10 positions match TRBD1. The sequenced material came from peripheral blood. The CDR3 DNA sequence: TGTGCCAGCCAACCTGTGGGGACAGGGGCCTACGAGCAGTACTTC. Translated: CASQPVGTGAYEQYF.